This T cell receptor beta chain was sequenced for a study of blood T cell repertoires in COVID-19. Study as a whole: Acute and convalescent COVID-19 specimens originated in the United States, Italy and Spain.

Profiled with immunoSEQ multiplex PCR; TCRdb holds only in-frame clones, not every one. The sample shows 140,000 to 150,000 clones, more than 80% of them seen only once. Ages ranged from about 18 to 100 years, with residence in approximately 23 US areas. The ends were cut back, 4 bases at V and 8 bases at J, with 12 bases in the middle. The CDR3 has 13 residues. CDR1 and CDR2 from the germline V gene are SEHNR and FQNEAQ (reference sequence). This chain connects TRBV7-9 to TRBJ2-1; D perhaps matches TRBD2 (6 bases). The receptor was derived from a man between 45 and 60 years old who had recovered from COVID-19. The sequencing input was PBMCs or T cells enriched from blood (not recorded which). The DNA of the CDR3 is TGTGCCAGCAGCTCCCGGACTAAGGATGAGCAGTTCTTC. Its protein is CASSSRTKDEQFF.